The 28 T cell receptor beta chains listed next were all sequenced from one sample in a study of neurological immune-mediated disorders. TCRdb passed the 5' RACE reads through MiXCR, listing each CDR3 protein once. The profile shows around 55,000 distinct CDR3 sequences, approximately 3.6% of them singletons. Sequenced: CD4+ T cells from blood. The receptors shown here come from a woman in her thirties or forties with multiple sclerosis.

This clonotype has ten or more counts. This rearrangement joins TRBV6-6 to TRBJ1-6; 7 nucleotides line up with TRBD1. Looked up from germline, CDR1 is MNHNY and CDR2 is SVGAGI (reference sequence). The junction had 4 bases not matched to a gene; V was cut back by 0 bases and J by 17 bases. This CDR3 spans 12 amino acids. The CDR3 loop is CASSYSRTGIHF. Here the CDR3 DNA reads TGTGCCAGCAGTTACTCCCGGACAGGAATCCACTTT.

This chain links TRBV12-2 with TRBJ2-1; the table's D gene call, TRBD2, was not cross checked with the DNA. TRBV12-2 is a documented pseudogene. This CDR3 spans 16 amino acids. This CDR3 is CASRFLRGLVNNEQFF. Written as DNA, the CDR3 is TGTGCAAGTCGCTTTCTTAGAGGGCTCGTCAACAATGAGCAGTTCTTC.

This clonotype was recorded many times. The rearrangement joins TRBV9 to TRBJ2-7; D remains unclear. From germline, CDR1 is SGDLS and CDR2 YYNGEE. This CDR3 is 14 amino acids long. The germline V and J ends were trimmed by 0 bases and 2 bases, with 9 bases remaining between them. In DNA form, the CDR3 reads TGTGCCAGCAGCGTAGGTTTGGGTGCCTACGAGCAGTACTTC. As protein: CASSVGLGAYEQYF. Using reference TRBV9 and TRBJ2-7 for the parts outside the CDR3, the full variable domain is DSGVTQTPKHLITATGQRVTLRCSPRSGDLSVYWYQQSLDQGLQFLIQYYNGEERAKGNILERFSAQQFPDLHSELNLSSLELGDSALYFCASSVGLGAYEQYFGPGTRLTVT.

This clonotype was counted only a few times. This chain joins TRBV5-5 and TRBJ1-1; TRBD1 matches at 8 bases. CDR3 length: 14 residues. V shed 0 bases, J shed 5 bases, and the junction held 3 bases outside the gene matches. Germline-derived CDR1 and CDR2 are SGHKS and YYEKEE (reference sequence). CDR3 residues: CASSLDRGRTEAFF. Written as DNA, the CDR3 is TGTGCCAGCAGCTTGGACAGGGGGAGGACTGAAGCTTTCTTT.

The sample holds many counts of this clonotype. The CDR3 loop is CASSLKGTGGPNEKLFF. CDR3 DNA: TGTGCCAGCAGTTTAAAGGGGACAGGGGGCCCTAATGAAAAACTGTTTTTT. The chain couples TRBV12-3 or TRBV12-4 to TRBJ1-4, with 12 bases aligning to TRBD1. The CDR3 runs 17 residues. V trimming: 2 bases; J trimming: 3 bases; junction bases outside the gene matches: 4.

This clonotype was seen many times. The chain has TRBV11-2 and TRBJ2-6; 10 nucleotides match TRBD1. Germline V gene sequence: CDR1 SGHAT, CDR2 FQNNGV. This CDR3 has 18 amino acids. Trimming cost V 5 bases and J 4 bases; bases outside gene matches: 11. CDR3 nucleotides: TGTGCCAGCAGCCCTAGAGGGACAGGGGCCCCAGGGGCCAACGTCCTGACTTTC. Its translation is CASSPRGTGAPGANVLTF. Full variable domain (rest looked up from reference TRBV11-2 and TRBJ2-6): EAGVAQSPRYKIIEKRQSVAFWCNPISGHATLYWYQQILGQGPKLLIQFQNNGVVDDSQLPKDRFSAERLKGVDSTLKIQPAKLEDSAVYLCASSPRGTGAPGANVLTFGAGSRLTVL.

This clonotype was observed at least ten times. The chain employs TRBV29-1 and TRBJ2-1; D not resolved. CDR1 is SQVTM, CDR2 ANQGSEA, per germline. The CDR3 loop spans 12 amino acids. V was cut by 3 bases and J by 3 bases, with 6 bases left in between. The CDR3 here is CSVEGSYNEQFF. CDR3 DNA sequence: TGCAGCGTTGAGGGCAGCTACAATGAGCAGTTCTTC.

This clonotype came up many times. The genes are TRBV20-1 and TRBJ2-7, with TRBD2 identical over 8 bases. The CDR3 is 13 amino acids. Trimming at V came to 5 bases and at J to 2 bases, leaving 5 bases not matched to a gene. Germline CDR1 and CDR2: DFQATT and SNEGSKA (reference sequence). CDR3 DNA: TGCAGTGCTGTGGTTAGCGGGGCCTACGAGCAGTACTTC. Translating it yields CSAVVSGAYEQYF.

This clonotype was counted many times. The V gene is TRBV6-5, the J gene TRBJ1-1, with D unclear. Trimming pared 5 bases from V and 6 bases from J, leaving 10 bases between. Germline values: CDR1 MNHEY, CDR2 SVGAGI. CDR3 length: 12 amino acids. CDR3: CASSPPGAEAFF. The CDR3 DNA is TGTGCCAGCAGTCCTCCGGGAGCTGAAGCTTTCTTT.

This clonotype occurred many times. The V gene is TRBV7-8, the J gene TRBJ2-3; the D gene is possibly TRBD1 (6 bases). Germline CDR1 SGHVS, CDR2 FQNEAQ. Trimming took 5 bases from V and 1 from J, leaving 10 bases between them. This CDR3 spans 14 amino acids. CDR3 protein: CASSPRTGTDTQYF. CDR3 bases: TGTGCCAGCAGCCCTAGGACAGGCACAGATACGCAGTATTTT. Full variable domain (rest looked up from reference TRBV7-8 and TRBJ2-3): GAGVSQSPRYKVAKRGQDVALRCDPISGHVSLFWYQQALGQGPEFLTYFQNEAQLDKSGLPSDRFFAERPEGSVSTLKIQRTQQEDSAVYLCASSPRTGTDTQYFGPGTRLTVL.

This clonotype was seen many times. The CDR3 DNA sequence: TGTGCCAGCAGCGTAAGGGACAGATCATACGAGCAGTACTTC. Its protein is CASSVRDRSYEQYF. This rearrangement joins TRBV7-8 to TRBJ2-7; TRBD1 matches 7 bases. The CDR3 has 14 amino acids. Per germline, CDR1 SGHVS and CDR2 FQNEAQ. The junction had 8 bases not matched to a gene; V was cut back by 5 bases and J by 4 bases.

This clonotype was picked up many times. V gene TRBV5-1 combines with J gene TRBJ2-1; TRBD2 matches 10 bases. Losses at the gene ends were 4 bases for V and 3 bases for J; bases not matched to a gene: 4. The germline CDR1 and CDR2 sequences are SGHRS and YFSETQ. This CDR3 is 15 amino acids long. CDR3 bases: TGCGCCAGCAGCCCCGGACTAGCGGACTACAATGAGCAGTTCTTC. Amino acids: CASSPGLADYNEQFF.

CDR3 sequence: CASRKDRKANYGYTF. CDR3 bases: TGTGCCAGCAGAAAGGACAGGAAAGCTAACTATGGCTACACCTTC. This rearrangement joins TRBV6-5 to TRBJ1-2; 7 bases fit TRBD1. Germline CDR1 reads MNHEY; CDR2 reads SVGAGI. The CDR3 has 15 amino acids. Trimming removed 6 bases from V and 0 bases from J; junction bases left unmatched: 7.

This clonotype was seen many times. This rearrangement joins TRBV12-3 or TRBV12-4 to TRBJ1-6; 8 nucleotides align to TRBD1. The CDR3 consists of 15 residues. V dropped 5 bases and J dropped 10; count of bases not matched to a gene: 10. The CDR3, as DNA: TGTGCCAGCAGTCCCGGACAGGGCTTTTACTCACCCCTCCACTTT. Protein product: CASSPGQGFYSPLHF.

This clonotype was recorded many times. The chain uses TRBV20-1 and TRBJ1-5, with 10 bases matching TRBD1. Germline-derived CDR1 and CDR2 are DFQATT and SNEGSKA (reference sequence). The length of the CDR3 is 12 residues. The CDR3 DNA is TGCGGGACAGGGGAAGGCAATCAGCCCCAGCATTTT. Translated, it gives CGTGEGNQPQHF.

This clonotype was observed at least ten times. The CDR3 protein is CSVAPDGASEQYF. The CDR3 region has the DNA TGCAGCGTTGCCCCGGATGGGGCAAGCGAGCAGTACTTC. The genes are TRBV29-1 and TRBJ2-7; the D gene is possibly TRBD1 (5 bases). Germline V lookup: CDR1 SQVTM, CDR2 ANQGSEA. This CDR3 contains 13 residues. Trimming left V 4 bases short and J 6 bases short, with 16 bases between.

This clonotype was counted at least ten times. The chain has TRBV6-2 or TRBV6-3 and TRBJ2-1; 9 nucleotides line up with TRBD2. The V and J ends lost 5 bases and 15 bases, in that order; junction bases with no gene match: 8. The germline gives CDR1 MNHEY, CDR2 SVGEGT. CDR3 length equals 12 residues. CDR3 nucleotides: TGTGCCAGCAGTCCCCGACTAGCGGTGGGGTTCTTC. Residues: CASSPRLAVGFF.

This clonotype was observed many times. The chain couples TRBV5-1 to TRBJ2-4, with a possible D match to TRBD1 (7 bases). Deletions cut 4 bases from V and 7 bases from J, with 18 bases between. The CDR3 covers 15 residues. CDR1 SGHRS and CDR2 YFSETQ come from the germline V gene. CDR3 sequence: CASSVDREAHNIQYF. For the CDR3, the DNA is TGCGCCAGCAGCGTCGACAGGGAGGCCCACAACATTCAGTACTTC.

Many counts were recorded for this clonotype. The V gene is TRBV20-1, the J gene TRBJ2-6, with 8 bases matching TRBD1. The CDR3 is 17 residues long. V lost 0 bases, J lost 4 bases, and 8 bases stayed unmatched. The germline CDR1 and CDR2 sequences are DFQATT and SNEGSKA (reference sequence). The CDR3 DNA is TGCAGTGCTAGAGATTCAGGGGGCGTAGGGGGGGCCAACGTCCTGACTTTC. Translated: CSARDSGGVGGANVLTF.

This clonotype has a count of ten or more. The rearrangement uses TRBV24-1 and TRBJ2-2; D is unresolved. This CDR3 has 14 amino acids. Germline V gene lookup returns CDR1 KGHDR and CDR2 SFDVKD. Trimming pared 3 bases from V and 4 bases from J, leaving 8 bases between. The CDR3 loop is CATSDAGRTGELFF. DNA of the CDR3: TGTGCCACCAGTGATGCCGGTCGCACCGGGGAGCTGTTTTTT.

This clonotype has ten or more counts. The gene calls are TRBV18 and TRBJ1-2, with D unclear. Germline V gives CDR1 KGHSH, CDR2 LQKENI. The V gene lost 3 bases and the J gene lost 5 bases, with 16 bases spanning the gap. The CDR3 contains 15 residues. Here the CDR3 DNA reads TGTGCCAGCTCACCCGGGGATTTGGTTCGGTATGGCTACACCTTC. Its protein product is CASSPGDLVRYGYTF.

This clonotype was counted at least ten times. The chain joins TRBV7-2 to TRBJ1-1; D call uncertain. CDR1 is SGHTA, CDR2 FQGNSA, per germline. There are 14 residues in the CDR3. Trimming left V 3 bases short and J 2 bases short, with 10 bases between. In DNA, the CDR3 is TGTGCCAGCAGCTTCCGGGGTTCAAACACTGAAGCTTTCTTT. Encoded protein: CASSFRGSNTEAFF. Together with reference TRBV7-2 and TRBJ1-1, the CDR3 gives the full variable domain: GAGVSQSPSNKVTEKGKDVELRCDPISGHTALYWYRQSLGQGLEFLIYFQGNSAPDKSGLPSDRFSAERTGGSVSTLTIQRTQQEDSAVYLCASSFRGSNTEAFFGQGTRLTVV.

This clonotype has at least ten counts. The chain recombines TRBV7-8 with TRBJ1-3, with TRBD1 as a possible D gene (5 bases). CDR1 is SGHVS and CDR2 is FQNEAQ in the germline V gene. This CDR3 contains 14 residues. Trimming pared 3 bases from V and 2 bases from J, leaving 8 bases between. The CDR3 reads CASSFSGTGNTIYF. The CDR3 bases are TGTGCCAGCAGCTTTTCAGGGACTGGAAACACCATATATTTT.

This clonotype was detected ten times or more. The chain is built from TRBV6-1 and TRBJ1-1; D not certain. Germline assignment: CDR1 MNHNS and CDR2 SASEGT. CDR3 length: 17 residues. V was pared by 3 bases and J by 2 bases, with 19 bases between. CDR3 region: CASSDVPPGLGNTEAFF. The CDR3, as DNA: TGTGCCAGCAGTGATGTCCCGCCGGGTCTGGGAAACACTGAAGCTTTCTTT.

This clonotype was picked up a small number of times. The chain couples TRBV19 to TRBJ1-1; D is perhaps TRBD1 (6 bases). The CDR3 has 11 residues. With 7 bases removed from V and 11 bases from J, the gap between germline ends came to 14 bases. Germline V gene data show CDR1 as LNHDA and CDR2 as SQIVND (reference sequence). Here the CDR3 DNA reads TGTGCCAGTATTCATAACAGGGCTGCTTTCTTT. It yields the protein CASIHNRAAFF.

At least ten counts were recorded for this clonotype. The rearrangement links TRBV5-1 to TRBJ1-1; TRBD1 matches at 7 bases. The CDR3 spans 16 residues. The trim removed 5 bases at V and 1 base at J, leaving 11 bases unmatched. CDR1 SGHRS and CDR2 YFSETQ come from the germline V gene. The CDR3 nucleotides read TGCGCCAGCAGTCGGACAGGCCCCGGAGAGAACACTGAAGCTTTCTTT. Protein sequence: CASSRTGPGENTEAFF. The whole variable domain, remainder taken from reference TRBV5-1 and TRBJ1-1, is KAGVTQTPRYLIKTRGQQVTLSCSPISGHRSVSWYQQTPGQGLQFLFEYFSETQRNKGNFPGRFSGRQFSNSRSEMNVSTLELGDSALYLCASSRTGPGENTEAFFGQGTRLTVV.

The chain combines TRBV18 with TRBJ2-7; the D gene is possibly TRBD1 (5 bases). The V gene's germline CDR1 is KGHSH and CDR2 LQKENI. The CDR3 sequence is 13 residues long. V lost 0 bases and J lost 3, with 6 bases in between. This CDR3 is CASSPPTDYEQYF. As DNA, the CDR3 is TGTGCCAGCTCACCACCGACAGACTACGAGCAGTACTTC.

This clonotype has a handful of counts. V is TRBV12-3 or TRBV12-4 and J is TRBJ1-1; tentative D call: TRBD1 (6 bases). There are 15 residues in the CDR3. The ends were cut back, 1 base at V and 4 bases at J, with 13 bases in the middle. As DNA, the CDR3 is TGTGCCAGCAGTTTAGATATGGGGGCGGCCACTGAAGCTTTCTTT. It is translated as CASSLDMGAATEAFF.